A single sample is the source of the 5 T cell receptor beta chains below, sequenced in a study of blood T cell dynamics during melanoma immunotherapy. Time point denoted: pre-treatment baseline. Generated by immunoSEQ multiplex PCR, the TCRdb table keeps only in-frame clones and is missing some. There are approximately 15,000 clones in the sample; more than 75% occur only once, and approximately 4.2% lies in the top ten. The sample was blood, taken from a patient treated with checkpoint blockade. The receptors shown here come from a human donor with melanoma.

The CDR3 spells CASSLATGFGANVLTF. The CDR3 coding sequence is TGTGCCAGCAGCTTGGCGACAGGGTTTGGGGCCAACGTCCTGACTTTC. The V call is TRBV5-5, the J call TRBJ2-6; TRBD1 matches 7 bases. The V segment lost 0 bases and the J segment 3 bases; nucleotides outside the gene matches: 3. The CDR3 extends over 16 amino acids. Germline CDR1 SGHKS, CDR2 YYEKEE (reference sequence).

In nucleotides, the CDR3 is TGCGCCAGCCAGGACAGGGACCTCTCTGGGGCCAACGTCCTGACTTTC. As protein: CASQDRDLSGANVLTF. The rearrangement links TRBV10-1 to TRBJ2-6; 8 nucleotides align to TRBD1. CDR1 and CDR2 (germline): WNHNN, SYGVQD (reference sequence). CDR3 length: 16 residues. V lost 8 bases and J lost 0; bases outside the gene matches: 6.

CDR3 loop: CASSLVGAGASSYEQYF. The CDR3 DNA sequence: TGTGCCAGCAGCTTAGTTGGTGCGGGGGCGAGCTCCTACGAGCAGTACTTC. This chain connects TRBV7-8 to TRBJ2-7; tentative D call: TRBD2 (7 bases). Germline values: CDR1 SGHVS, CDR2 FQNEAQ. V lost 1 base and J 0 bases, leaving 16 bases between the germline ends. CDR3 length equals 17 residues.

This chain links TRBV5-1 with TRBJ2-7; D is ambiguous. Trimming removed 0 bases at V and 9 bases at J, with 7 bases between. This CDR3 is built from 11 residues. Per the germline V gene, CDR1 is SGHRS and CDR2 is YFSETQ. CDR3 in DNA: TGCGCCAGCAGCTTGGCCCAACTGCAGTACTTC. Translating gives CASSLAQLQYF.

This sequence joins TRBV28 and TRBJ2-2; D remains ambiguous. The CDR3 loop spans 14 amino acids. Germline values: CDR1 MDHEN, CDR2 SYDVKM. The V and J ends lost 5 bases and 5 bases respectively, with 12 bases between them. The CDR3: CASSHPLGTGELFF. DNA for the CDR3: TGTGCCAGCAGTCACCCCCTAGGGACCGGGGAGCTGTTTTTT.